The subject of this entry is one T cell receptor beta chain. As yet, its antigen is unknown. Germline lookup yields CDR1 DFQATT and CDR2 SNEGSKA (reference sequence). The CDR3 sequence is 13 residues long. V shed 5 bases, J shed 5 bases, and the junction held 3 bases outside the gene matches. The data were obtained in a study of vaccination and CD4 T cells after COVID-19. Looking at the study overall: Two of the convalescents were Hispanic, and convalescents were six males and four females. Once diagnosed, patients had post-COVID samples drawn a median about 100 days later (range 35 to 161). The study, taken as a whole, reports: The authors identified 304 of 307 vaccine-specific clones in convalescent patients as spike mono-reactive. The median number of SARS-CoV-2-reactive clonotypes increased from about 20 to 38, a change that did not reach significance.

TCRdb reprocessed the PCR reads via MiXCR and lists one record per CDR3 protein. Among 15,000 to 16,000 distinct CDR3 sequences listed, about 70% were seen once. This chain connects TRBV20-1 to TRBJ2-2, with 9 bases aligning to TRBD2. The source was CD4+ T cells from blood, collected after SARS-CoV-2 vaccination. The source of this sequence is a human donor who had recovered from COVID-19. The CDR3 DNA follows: TGCAGTGCTTTGGGACTAGCTACCGGGGAGCTGTTTTTT. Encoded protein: CSALGLATGELFF.